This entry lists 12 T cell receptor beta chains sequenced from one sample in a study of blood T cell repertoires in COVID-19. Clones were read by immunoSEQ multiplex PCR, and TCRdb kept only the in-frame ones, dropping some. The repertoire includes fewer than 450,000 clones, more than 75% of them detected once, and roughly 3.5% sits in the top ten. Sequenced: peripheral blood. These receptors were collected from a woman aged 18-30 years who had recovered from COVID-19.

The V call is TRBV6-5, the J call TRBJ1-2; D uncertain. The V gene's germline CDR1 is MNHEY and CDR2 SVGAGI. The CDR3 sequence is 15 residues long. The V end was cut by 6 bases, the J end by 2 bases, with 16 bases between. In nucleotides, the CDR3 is TGTGCCAGCAGACGAACAGCCTCAGAAAACTATGGCTACACCTTC. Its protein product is CASRRTASENYGYTF.

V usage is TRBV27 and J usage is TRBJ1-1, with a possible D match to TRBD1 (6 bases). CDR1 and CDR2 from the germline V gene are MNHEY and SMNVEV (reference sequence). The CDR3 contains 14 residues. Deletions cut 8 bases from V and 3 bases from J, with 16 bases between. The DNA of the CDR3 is TGTGCCAGCGGATTCAGGGGACGGGACACTGAAGCTTTCTTT. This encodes CASGFRGRDTEAFF.

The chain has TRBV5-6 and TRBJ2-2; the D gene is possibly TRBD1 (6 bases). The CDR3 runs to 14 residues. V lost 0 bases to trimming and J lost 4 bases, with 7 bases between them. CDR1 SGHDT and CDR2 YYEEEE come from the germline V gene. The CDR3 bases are TGTGCCAGCAGCTTGGTACAGGGCACCGGGGAGCTGTTTTTT. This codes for CASSLVQGTGELFF.

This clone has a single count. CDR3 amino acids: CASRFLGQGNSPLHF. The DNA of the CDR3 is TGTGCCAGCAGGTTCCTGGGGCAGGGGAATTCACCCCTCCACTTT. The chain has TRBV27 and TRBJ1-6; tentative D call: TRBD1 (6 bases). Germline lookup yields CDR1 MNHEY and CDR2 SMNVEV (reference sequence). Trimming left V 6 bases short and J 7 bases short, with 16 bases between. The CDR3 runs 15 residues.

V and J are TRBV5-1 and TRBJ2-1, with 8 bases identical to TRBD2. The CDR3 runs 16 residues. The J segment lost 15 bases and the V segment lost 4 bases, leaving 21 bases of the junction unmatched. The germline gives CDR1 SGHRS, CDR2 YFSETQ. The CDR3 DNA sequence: TGCGCCAGCAGCACGGATGGGCAGACTAGCGCCGTCCGCTGGTTCTTC. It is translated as CASSTDGQTSAVRWFF. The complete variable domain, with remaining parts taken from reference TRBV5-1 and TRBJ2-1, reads KAGVTQTPRYLIKTRGQQVTLSCSPISGHRSVSWYQQTPGQGLQFLFEYFSETQRNKGNFPGRFSGRQFSNSRSEMNVSTLELGDSALYLCASSTDGQTSAVRWFFGPGTRLTVL.

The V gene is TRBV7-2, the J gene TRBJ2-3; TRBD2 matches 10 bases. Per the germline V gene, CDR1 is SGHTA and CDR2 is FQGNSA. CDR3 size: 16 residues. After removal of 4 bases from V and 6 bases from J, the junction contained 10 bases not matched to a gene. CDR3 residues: CASSYTLAGAVDTQYF. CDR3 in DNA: TGTGCCAGCAGCTACACTCTAGCGGGAGCTGTTGATACGCAGTATTTT.

CDR3 coding DNA: TGTGCCAGTACCCCGGACAGGGCTGGCAATCAGCCCCAGCATTTT. Its protein is CASTPDRAGNQPQHF. The chain links TRBV19 to TRBJ1-5, with 8 positions matching TRBD1. Germline-derived CDR1 and CDR2 are LNHDA and SQIVND (reference sequence). The J segment lost 2 bases and the V segment lost 7 bases, leaving 7 bases of the junction unmatched. The CDR3 runs to 15 residues. The full variable domain, rest sourced from reference TRBV19 and TRBJ1-5, is DGGITQSPKYLFRKEGQNVTLSCEQNLNHDAMYWYRQDPGQGLRLIYYSQIVNDFQKGDIAEGYSVSREKKESFPLTVTSAQKNPTAFYLCASTPDRAGNQPQHFGDGTRLSIL.

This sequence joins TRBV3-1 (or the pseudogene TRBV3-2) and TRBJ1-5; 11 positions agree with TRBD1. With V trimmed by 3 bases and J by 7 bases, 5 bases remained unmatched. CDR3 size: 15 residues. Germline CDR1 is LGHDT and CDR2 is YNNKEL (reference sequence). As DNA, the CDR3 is TGTGCCAGCAGCCACGGACAGGGGGCGAGACAGCCCCAGCATTTT. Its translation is CASSHGQGARQPQHF.

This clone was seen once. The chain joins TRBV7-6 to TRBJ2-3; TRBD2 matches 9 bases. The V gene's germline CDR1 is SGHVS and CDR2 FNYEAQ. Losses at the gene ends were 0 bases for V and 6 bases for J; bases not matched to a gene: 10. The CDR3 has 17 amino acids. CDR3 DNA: TGTGCCAGCAGCTTAGCTCCGGCGGGAGGGCCTGTCGATACGCAGTATTTT. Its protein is CASSLAPAGGPVDTQYF.

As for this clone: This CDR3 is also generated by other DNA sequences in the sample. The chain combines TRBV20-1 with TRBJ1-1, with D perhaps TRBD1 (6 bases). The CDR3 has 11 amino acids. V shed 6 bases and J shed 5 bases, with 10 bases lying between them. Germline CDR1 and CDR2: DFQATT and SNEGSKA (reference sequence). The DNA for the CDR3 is TGCAGTGCCACCAGGGGTACTGAAGCTTTCTTT. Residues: CSATRGTEAFF.

The DNA of the CDR3 is TGTGCCAGCAGCGTAGACGGGACAGGCGCCGAAGCTTTCTTT. Amino acid sequence: CASSVDGTGAEAFF. The gene calls are TRBV9 and TRBJ1-1; 8 bases are shared with TRBD1. V trimming: 0 bases; J trimming: 8 bases; junction bases outside the gene matches: 6. CDR3 length: 14 amino acids. Germline loops: CDR1 SGDLS, CDR2 YYNGEE.

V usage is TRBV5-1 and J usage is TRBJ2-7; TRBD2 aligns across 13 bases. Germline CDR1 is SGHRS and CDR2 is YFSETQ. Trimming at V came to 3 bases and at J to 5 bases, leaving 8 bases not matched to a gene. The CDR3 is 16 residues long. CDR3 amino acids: CASSWTSGRGWDEQYV. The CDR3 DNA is TGCGCCAGCAGCTGGACTAGCGGGAGAGGGTGGGACGAGCAGTACGTC.